Described below is a single TCR beta chain sequence and its context. Its specificity is not known. This entry belongs to a study of early stage breast cancer tumors. Study as a whole: Samples were sequenced at about 9.7-fold average coverage.

The CDR3 is 14 residues long. Germline-derived CDR1 and CDR2 are LNHDA and SQIVND (reference sequence). V gave up 1 base and J gave up 7 bases, with 10 bases separating them. Points from the study as a whole: Compared with adjacent normal breast tissue, tumors showed around 2.7-fold greater T cell density and higher clonality.

The table came from immunoSEQ multiplex PCR; TCRdb's copy has only in-frame clones and leaves some out. The sample lists 8,500 to 10,000 clones, 71% seen once, with roughly 18% in the top ten. This chain uses TRBV19 with TRBJ2-2; D unclear. The sequence derives from a person in their 60s with breast cancer. Sequenced: normal breast tissue next to the tumor. CDR3 sequence: CASSIVNQNGELFF. DNA of the CDR3: TGTGCCAGTAGTATAGTCAATCAAAACGGGGAGCTGTTTTTT.